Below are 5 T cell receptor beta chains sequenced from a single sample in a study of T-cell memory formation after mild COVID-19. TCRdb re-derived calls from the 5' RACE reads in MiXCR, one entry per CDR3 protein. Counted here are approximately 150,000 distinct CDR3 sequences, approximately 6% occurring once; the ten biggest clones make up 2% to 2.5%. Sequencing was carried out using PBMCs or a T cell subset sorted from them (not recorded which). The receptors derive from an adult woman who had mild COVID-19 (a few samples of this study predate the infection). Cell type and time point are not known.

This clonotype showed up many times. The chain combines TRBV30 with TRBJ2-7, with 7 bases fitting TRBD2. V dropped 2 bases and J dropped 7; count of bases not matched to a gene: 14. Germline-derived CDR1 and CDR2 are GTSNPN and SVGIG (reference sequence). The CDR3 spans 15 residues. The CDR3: CAWSLRGPSGVEQYF. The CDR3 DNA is TGTGCCTGGAGTCTCCGAGGGCCTAGCGGCGTTGAGCAGTACTTC.

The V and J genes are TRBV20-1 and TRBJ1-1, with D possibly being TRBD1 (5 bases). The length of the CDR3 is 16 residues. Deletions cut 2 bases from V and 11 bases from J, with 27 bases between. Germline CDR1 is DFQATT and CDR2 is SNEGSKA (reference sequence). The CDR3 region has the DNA TGCAGTGCTAGACCGGCCTCTTTGGGGACGGCCGTGGAGGCTTTCTTT. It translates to CSARPASLGTAVEAFF.

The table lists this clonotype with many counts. CDR3 in amino acids: CASSYVFSTDTQYF. The CDR3 region has the DNA TGTGCCAGCAGTTACGTGTTTAGCACAGATACGCAGTATTTT. V usage is TRBV6-5 and J usage is TRBJ2-3; D is uncertain. The germline CDR1 and CDR2 sequences are MNHEY and SVGAGI. Trimming left V 2 bases short and J 0 bases short, with 6 bases between. The CDR3 loop spans 14 amino acids.

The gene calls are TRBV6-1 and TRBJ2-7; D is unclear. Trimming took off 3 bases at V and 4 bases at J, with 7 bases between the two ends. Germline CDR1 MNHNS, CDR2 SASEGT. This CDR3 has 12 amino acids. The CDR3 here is CASSDRNYEQYF. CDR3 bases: TGTGCCAGCAGTGACAGAAATTACGAGCAGTACTTC.

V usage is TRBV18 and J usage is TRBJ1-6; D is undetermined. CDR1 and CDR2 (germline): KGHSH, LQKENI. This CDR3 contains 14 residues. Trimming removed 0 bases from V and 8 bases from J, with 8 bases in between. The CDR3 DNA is TGTGCCAGCTCACCACCCACCAATTATTCACCCCTCCACTTT. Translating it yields CASSPPTNYSPLHF.